The 27 T cell receptor beta chains listed next were all sequenced from one sample in a study of blood T cell repertoires in COVID-19. TCRdb keeps only in-frame clones here, not all; method: immunoSEQ multiplex PCR. The table has hundreds of thousands of clones, about four fifths seen once; the top ten hold 2% to 3%. Input material: peripheral blood. The receptors shown here come from a woman aged 35 to 49 with active or convalescent COVID-19.

This clone occurred once. This chain connects TRBV6-6 to TRBJ2-2; D may be TRBD2 (6 bases). The V and J ends lost 5 bases and 4 bases respectively, with 11 bases between them. Germline V lookup: CDR1 MNHNY, CDR2 SVGAGI (reference sequence). The CDR3 has 14 amino acids. CDR3 sequence reads: CASSPSGVTGELFF. In DNA, the CDR3 is TGTGCCAGCAGTCCCTCGGGGGTCACCGGGGAGCTGTTTTTT.

The rearrangement joins TRBV30 to TRBJ2-7; TRBD2 matches 7 bases. Germline loops: CDR1 GTSNPN, CDR2 SVGIG (reference sequence). This CDR3 contains 16 residues. V lost 3 bases and J lost 4; bases outside the gene matches: 15. The CDR3 spells CAWSQNLAERIYEQYF. The CDR3 region has the DNA TGTGCCTGGAGCCAGAACCTAGCGGAACGTATTTACGAGCAGTACTTC.

The chain recombines TRBV6-2 or TRBV6-3 with TRBJ2-7, with a weak D call TRBD2 (6 bases). Germline V lookup: CDR1 MNHEY, CDR2 SVGEGT. This CDR3 has 18 residues. Trimming left V 2 bases short and J 2 bases short, with 22 bases between. The CDR3 here is CASSYHSGVGREAYEQYF. CDR3 nucleotide sequence: TGTGCCAGCAGTTACCATTCCGGTGTGGGCAGGGAGGCCTACGAGCAGTACTTC.

This CDR3 is CASSLFGGSYEQYF. CDR3 DNA sequence: TGTGCCAGCAGCTTGTTTGGCGGCTCCTACGAGCAGTACTTC. This chain links TRBV5-6 with TRBJ2-7; no reliable D call. This CDR3 is built from 14 residues. Germline lookup yields CDR1 SGHDT and CDR2 YYEEEE. Trimming removed 1 base from V and 0 bases from J, with 8 bases in between. Full variable domain (outside the CDR3, taken from reference TRBV5-6 and TRBJ2-7): DAGVTQSPTHLIKTRGQQVTLRCSPKSGHDTVSWYQQALGQGPQFIFQYYEEEERQRGNFPDRFSGHQFPNYSSELNVNALLLGDSALYLCASSLFGGSYEQYFGPGTRLTVT.

The V and J genes are TRBV7-9 and TRBJ1-5, with TRBD1 matching 7 bases. Per germline, CDR1 SEHNR and CDR2 FQNEAQ (reference sequence). With 7 bases clipped from V and 2 bases from J, the junction kept 5 bases outside the gene matches. CDR3 size: 14 residues. The CDR3 nucleotides read TGTGCCAGCATGAAAGACAGGGGCAATCAGCCCCAGCATTTT. Protein sequence: CASMKDRGNQPQHF.

The gene calls are TRBV6-5 and TRBJ1-1, with a weak D call TRBD1 (5 bases). This CDR3 has 12 residues. Germline V lookup: CDR1 MNHEY, CDR2 SVGAGI. With 10 bases removed from V and 0 bases from J, the gap between germline ends came to 9 bases. The CDR3 nucleotides read TGTGCCACTTCCAGGGTGAACACTGAAGCTTTCTTT. Its protein is CATSRVNTEAFF.

The V and J genes are TRBV9 and TRBJ2-1, with D possibly TRBD1 on 7 matching bases. Trimming removed 5 bases at V and 1 base at J, with 19 bases between. The CDR3 length is 17 residues. Germline lookup yields CDR1 SGDLS and CDR2 YYNGEE. CDR3 sequence reads: CASSRGGDRVSYNEQFF. The CDR3 nucleotides read TGTGCCAGCAGTCGTGGAGGGGACAGAGTTTCCTACAATGAGCAGTTCTTC.

This sequence joins TRBV30 and TRBJ1-1, with 9 bases identical to TRBD1. Germline V gives CDR1 GTSNPN, CDR2 SVGIG (reference sequence). This CDR3 region has 13 residues. Unmatched junction bases numbered 3, after V lost 4 bases and J lost 3 bases. CDR3 DNA: TGTGCCTGGACGACAGGGGGTCACACTGAAGCTTTCTTT. Protein: CAWTTGGHTEAFF.

V is TRBV20-1 and J is TRBJ2-6; D gene unclear. Between the trimmed V and J ends, which lost 3 bases and 0 bases, there was a span of 12 bases. The length of the CDR3 is 16 residues. Germline CDR1 is DFQATT and CDR2 is SNEGSKA (reference sequence). The CDR3 region has the DNA TGCAGTGCTAGTTCATTAGCCCACTCTGGGGCCAACGTCCTGACTTTC. Residues: CSASSLAHSGANVLTF.

The chain carries TRBV2 and TRBJ2-5, with TRBD1 identical over 9 bases. V trimming: 1 base; J trimming: 3 bases; junction bases outside the gene matches: 3. The germline V gene encodes CDR1 SNHLY and CDR2 FYNNEI. This CDR3 spans 15 amino acids. The CDR3 loop reads CASSEGDRDEETQYF. The DNA for the CDR3 is TGTGCCAGCAGTGAAGGGGACAGGGATGAAGAGACCCAGTACTTC.

The chain links TRBV28 to TRBJ1-2, with D unresolved. V lost 1 base and J 3 bases, leaving 6 bases between the germline ends. CDR1 is MDHEN and CDR2 is SYDVKM in the germline V gene. This CDR3 contains 13 residues. The CDR3 loop reads CASSLSGDYGYTF. CDR3 nucleotides: TGTGCCAGCAGTTTATCCGGTGACTATGGCTACACCTTC.

The V and J genes are TRBV6-5 and TRBJ2-2; the match to TRBD2 covers 7 bases. Germline V gene sequence: CDR1 MNHEY, CDR2 SVGAGI. The CDR3 is made up of 13 amino acids. Trimming at V came to 6 bases and at J to 5 bases, leaving 3 bases not matched to a gene. Here the CDR3 reads CASSHGGTGELFF. CDR3 sequence (DNA): TGTGCCAGCAGCCACGGGGGGACCGGGGAGCTGTTTTTT.

This chain connects TRBV7-9 to TRBJ1-1, with no clear D. Trimming stripped 0 bases from V and 1 base from J, with 12 bases between. CDR3 size: 16 residues. Germline assignment: CDR1 SEHNR and CDR2 FQNEAQ (reference sequence). The CDR3 reads CASSLALKETNTEAFF. The CDR3 bases are TGTGCCAGCAGCTTAGCGCTAAAGGAGACGAACACTGAAGCTTTCTTT.

The J gene is TRBJ2-7, the V gene TRBV23-1; possibly TRBD1 for D (6 bases). TRBV23-1 is assigned to the ORF class and has an uncertain function. V was clipped by 4 bases and J by 4 bases, with 14 bases between them. The CDR3 spans 14 residues. CDR3 nucleotides: TGCGCCAGCAGTCCGAAAGACAGGTTTTACGAGCAGTACTTC. It encodes CASSPKDRFYEQYF.

CDR3 region: CASSSGNYGYTF. In DNA form, the CDR3 reads TGTGCCAGCAGTTCCGGGAACTATGGCTACACCTTC. The chain has TRBV12-3 or TRBV12-4 and TRBJ1-2; D is unclear. The CDR3 length is 12 residues. Deletions cut 4 bases from V and 2 bases from J, with 5 bases between.

The V call is TRBV5-8, the J call TRBJ1-4; tentative D call: TRBD1 (5 bases). With 3 bases removed from V and 0 bases from J, the gap between germline ends came to 9 bases. Germline CDR1 is SGHTS and CDR2 is YDEGEE. The CDR3 is 15 amino acids. In DNA, the CDR3 is TGTGCCAGCAGCTCGACAGCTGCAACTAATGAAAAACTGTTTTTT. Encoded protein: CASSSTAATNEKLFF.

This chain links TRBV30 with TRBJ2-7; 9 nucleotides agree with TRBD1. This CDR3 is built from 14 residues. With V trimmed by 4 bases and J by 0 bases, 4 bases remained unmatched. Germline assignment: CDR1 GTSNPN and CDR2 SVGIG (reference sequence). The CDR3 DNA is TGTGCCTGGACTGGGACAGGGAGCTCCTACGAGCAGTACTTC. Translation gives CAWTGTGSSYEQYF.

This clone turned up a few times. The CDR3 loop is CASRGRVYGYTF. The DNA of the CDR3 is TGTGCCAGCAGAGGCAGGGTCTATGGCTACACCTTC. The chain has TRBV6-5 and TRBJ1-2; D might be TRBD1 (5 bases). V was cut by 6 bases and J by 4 bases, with 9 bases left in between. There are 12 residues in the CDR3. Germline CDR1 reads MNHEY; CDR2 reads SVGAGI.

This sequence joins TRBV7-8 and TRBJ1-2, with a weak D call TRBD1 (5 bases). The CDR3 has 14 residues. CDR1 SGHVS and CDR2 FQNEAQ come from the germline V gene. Trimming left V 1 base short and J 4 bases short, with 10 bases between. The CDR3 DNA reads as TGTGCCAGCAGCTTAGGGCAGGGCGTCTATGGCTACACCTTC. Amino acids: CASSLGQGVYGYTF.

The gene calls are TRBV11-3 and TRBJ2-5, with 12 bases matching TRBD1. The germline CDR1 and CDR2 sequences are SGHNT and YENEEA. The CDR3 is made up of 17 amino acids. J was trimmed by 0 bases and V by 4 bases; bases with no gene match: 6. The CDR3 loop reads CASSYRDRGRYQETQYF. The CDR3 nucleotides read TGTGCCAGCAGCTACCGGGACAGGGGGCGTTACCAAGAGACCCAGTACTTC. The variable domain in full, with the rest retrieved from reference TRBV11-3 and TRBJ2-5, is EAGVVQSPRYKIIEKKQPVAFWCNPISGHNTLYWYLQNLGQGPELLIRYENEEAVDDSQLPKDRFSAERLKGVDSTLKIQPAELGDSAVYLCASSYRDRGRYQETQYFGPGTRLLVL.

This chain joins TRBV2 and TRBJ1-5; D is ambiguous. The germline V gene has CDR1 SNHLY and CDR2 FYNNEI. The CDR3 runs 15 residues. V was pared by 1 base and J by 3 bases, with 10 bases between. The CDR3, as DNA: TGTGCCAGCAGTGAAGTAGCGCGGGTCAATCAGCCCCAGCATTTT. This translates into CASSEVARVNQPQHF. The variable domain in full, completed from reference TRBV2 and TRBJ1-5, reads EPEVTQTPSHQVTQMGQEVILRCVPISNHLYFYWYRQILGQKVEFLVSFYNNEISEKSEIFDDQFSVERPDGSNFTLKIRSTKLEDSAMYFCASSEVARVNQPQHFGDGTRLSIL.

The chain joins TRBV3-1 (or the pseudogene TRBV3-2) to TRBJ2-2, with 8 positions matching TRBD1. The trim removed 4 bases at V and 4 bases at J, leaving 8 bases unmatched. CDR1 LGHDT and CDR2 YNNKEL come from the germline V gene (reference sequence). The CDR3 contains 16 residues. The DNA of the CDR3 is TGTGCCAGCAGCCCTACCGGGACAGGCTCCACCGGGGAGCTGTTTTTT. Translated, it gives CASSPTGTGSTGELFF.

The rearrangement links TRBV19 to TRBJ2-7, with a weak D call TRBD1 (6 bases). The CDR3 length is 14 residues. Germline V gives CDR1 LNHDA, CDR2 SQIVND (reference sequence). V was shortened by 1 base and J by 3 bases, with 10 bases between the two germline ends. The CDR3 DNA sequence: TGTGCCAGTAGTATAGTGGGGGACAACTACGAGCAGTACTTC. Translation gives CASSIVGDNYEQYF.

The chain recombines TRBV7-3 with TRBJ2-4; 9 bases fit TRBD1. The CDR3 is made up of 16 amino acids. The germline V gene has CDR1 SGHTA and CDR2 FQGTGA. Trimming took 4 bases from V and 6 from J; bases not matched to a gene: 10. The CDR3 region has the DNA TGTGCCAGCAGCTCCTCCCCGGGACAGGGTGGAAACATTCAGTACTTC. Translating gives CASSSSPGQGGNIQYF.

The chain joins TRBV5-6 to TRBJ1-6, with 9 bases that match TRBD1. The CDR3 contains 16 residues. Losses at the gene ends were 4 bases for V and 7 bases for J; bases not matched to a gene: 9. Germline values: CDR1 SGHDT, CDR2 YYEEEE. The CDR3 loop reads CASSLRTGDWNSPLHF. CDR3 bases: TGTGCCAGCAGCCTCCGGACAGGGGATTGGAATTCACCCCTCCACTTT.

This clone was observed a few times. This chain connects TRBV12-2 to TRBJ2-7; TRBD1 is the table's D call, not checked against the DNA. TRBV12-2 is assigned pseudogene status. The CDR3 extends over 16 amino acids. Here the CDR3 reads CASRLVGGSQDYEQYF. The CDR3 nucleotides are TGTGCAAGTCGCTTAGTTGGGGGCTCCCAAGACTACGAGCAGTACTTC.

The chain uses TRBV19 and TRBJ1-2; TRBD1 is a possible D gene (6 bases). Germline V gene lookup returns CDR1 LNHDA and CDR2 SQIVND (reference sequence). CDR3 length: 13 residues. Trimming took off 5 bases at V and 3 bases at J, with 10 bases between the two ends. In DNA form, the CDR3 reads TGTGCCAGTAGTCAGGGGAGAGACTATGGCTACACCTTC. Amino acids: CASSQGRDYGYTF.